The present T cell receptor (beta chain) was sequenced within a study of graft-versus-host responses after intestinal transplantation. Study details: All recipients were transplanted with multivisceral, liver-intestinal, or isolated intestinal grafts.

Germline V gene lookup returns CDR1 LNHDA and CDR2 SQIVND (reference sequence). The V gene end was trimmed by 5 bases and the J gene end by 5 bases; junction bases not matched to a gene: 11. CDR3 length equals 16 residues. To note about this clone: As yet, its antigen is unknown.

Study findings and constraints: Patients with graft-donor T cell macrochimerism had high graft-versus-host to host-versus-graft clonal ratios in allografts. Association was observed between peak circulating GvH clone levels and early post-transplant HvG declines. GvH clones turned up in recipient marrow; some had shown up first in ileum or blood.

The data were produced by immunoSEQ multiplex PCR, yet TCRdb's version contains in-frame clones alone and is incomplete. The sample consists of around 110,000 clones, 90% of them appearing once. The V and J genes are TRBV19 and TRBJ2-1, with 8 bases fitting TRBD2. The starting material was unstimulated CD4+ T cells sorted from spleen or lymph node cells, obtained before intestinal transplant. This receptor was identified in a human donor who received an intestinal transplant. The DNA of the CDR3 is TGTGCCAGTAGTTCCGGACTAGCCCCTATAAACAATGAGCAGTTCTTC. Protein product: CASSSGLAPINNEQFF.